Listed below are T cell receptor beta chains from one sample, sequenced in a study of vaccination and CD4 T cells after COVID-19. Their antigen targets remain unknown. TCRdb re-called the PCR reads through MiXCR, storing one row per CDR3 protein. The table shows over 7,500 distinct CDR3 sequences, with about 61% occurring only once. The specimen sequenced was CD4+ T cells from blood, cultured in vitro. These receptors all stem from a human donor who had recovered from COVID-19. The CDR3 runs from the conserved cysteine through the conserved F or W. A D gene is named only where the DNA matches it firmly. The size of a clone is reported for some rows only, either as once, few or many, or as a class for expanded clones.

D gene: TRBD1; clone size: .; V gene: TRBV20-1; J gene: TRBJ1-2; CDR3 DNA: TGCAGTGCACCGAACCGGGACAGGGGGGGCGGCTACACCTTC; CDR3 protein: CSAPNRDRGGGYTF
D gene: .; clone size: .; V gene: TRBV7-9; J gene: TRBJ2-5; CDR3 DNA: TGTGCCAGCAGCTTAAGGGCTGGAGAACAAGAGACCCAGTACTTC; CDR3 protein: CASSLRAGEQETQYF
D gene: .; clone size: .; V gene: TRBV19; J gene: TRBJ2-5; CDR3 DNA: TGTGCCAGTAGTATAGAGTGGACACCGCAAGAGACCCAGTACTTC; CDR3 protein: CASSIEWTPQETQYF
D gene: .; clone size: .; V gene: TRBV9; J gene: TRBJ1-2; CDR3 DNA: TGTGCCAGCAGCGTAGCCGCGGAAGTGGTCTATGGCTACACCTTC; CDR3 protein: CASSVAAEVVYGYTF
D gene: TRBD1; clone size: .; V gene: TRBV6-5; J gene: TRBJ2-7; CDR3 DNA: TGTGCCAGCAGTTACTCATCGGACAGGGTCTACGAGCAGTACTTC; CDR3 protein: CASSYSSDRVYEQYF
D gene: .; clone size: .; V gene: TRBV7-9; J gene: TRBJ2-6; CDR3 DNA: TGTGCCAGCAGCCACGTCTCCATGCGGGGCCCTTTCTCTGGGGCCAACGTCCTGACTTTC; CDR3 protein: CASSHVSMRGPFSGANVLTF
D gene: .; clone size: .; V gene: TRBV21-1; J gene: TRBJ2-7; CDR3 DNA: TGTGCCAGCAGCTTGTACGGCTACGAGCAGTACTTC; CDR3 protein: CASSLYGYEQYF
D gene: .; clone size: .; V gene: TRBV7-9; J gene: TRBJ1-4; CDR3 DNA: TGTGCCAGCAGCTTAAAAAGGGGCCCAGCTGAAAAACTGTTTTTT; CDR3 protein: CASSLKRGPAEKLFF
D gene: .; clone size: .; V gene: TRBV27; J gene: TRBJ2-7; CDR3 DNA: TGTGCCAGCAGCTTCGGGACGGGTTCCTACGAGCAGTACTTC; CDR3 protein: CASSFGTGSYEQYF
D gene: .; clone size: medium-sized; V gene: TRBV15; J gene: TRBJ2-3; CDR3 DNA: TGTGCCACCAGCAGAGAGGCGCTGGGTGGCACAGATACGCAGTATTTT; CDR3 protein: CATSREALGGTDTQYF
D gene: .; clone size: .; V gene: TRBV12-3/TRBV12-4; J gene: TRBJ1-1; CDR3 DNA: TGTGCCAGCAGTTTAATTGGGGGAGGAAACACTGAAGCTTTCTTT; CDR3 protein: CASSLIGGGNTEAFF
D gene: .; clone size: .; V gene: TRBV20-1; J gene: TRBJ1-2; CDR3 DNA: TGCAGTGCTAGACCTAAGTCGGACAGAACCTATGGCTACACCTTC; CDR3 protein: CSARPKSDRTYGYTF
D gene: .; clone size: .; V gene: TRBV20-1; J gene: TRBJ1-6; CDR3 DNA: TGCAGTGCTCGGACCAGGGCTGCTTCACCCCTCCACTTT; CDR3 protein: CSARTRAASPLHF
D gene: TRBD1; clone size: few; V gene: TRBV4-1; J gene: TRBJ2-7; CDR3 DNA: TGCGCCAGCAGCCAACCATCAGGGACAGGGCACGAGCAGTACTTC; CDR3 protein: CASSQPSGTGHEQYF
D gene: .; clone size: .; V gene: TRBV28; J gene: TRBJ2-3; CDR3 DNA: TGTGCCAGCAGTTTCACTAGACCGGGGAGGACAGATACGCAGTATTTT; CDR3 protein: CASSFTRPGRTDTQYF
D gene: .; clone size: .; V gene: TRBV28; J gene: TRBJ1-5; CDR3 DNA: TGTGCCAGCAGTTTTATAGATAGCAATCAGCCCCAGCATTTT; CDR3 protein: CASSFIDSNQPQHF
D gene: TRBD2; clone size: .; V gene: TRBV20-1; J gene: TRBJ2-7; CDR3 DNA: TGCAGTGCTAGAGATGGACGGGGGGTCTTCTACGAGCAGTACTTC; CDR3 protein: CSARDGRGVFYEQYF
D gene: .; clone size: few; V gene: TRBV27; J gene: TRBJ1-1; CDR3 DNA: TGTGCCAGCAGTCGGGGACCAAGGGAAACTGAAGCTTTCTTT; CDR3 protein: CASSRGPRETEAFF
D gene: TRBD2; clone size: once; V gene: TRBV4-1; J gene: TRBJ2-3; CDR3 DNA: TGCGCCAGCAGCCAAGACACCGGGACTAGCGGGGATAGCACAGATACGCAGTATTTT; CDR3 protein: CASSQDTGTSGDSTDTQYF
D gene: .; clone size: .; V gene: TRBV20-1; J gene: TRBJ1-5; CDR3 DNA: TGCAGTGCTGCCTGGGGGGTAGACCAGCCCCAGCATTTT; CDR3 protein: CSAAWGVDQPQHF
D gene: TRBD1; clone size: .; V gene: TRBV12-3/TRBV12-4; J gene: TRBJ2-3; CDR3 DNA: TGTGCCAGCAGTCATACAGGGGTGGATACGCAGTATTTT; CDR3 protein: CASSHTGVDTQYF
D gene: .; clone size: few; V gene: TRBV19; J gene: TRBJ1-1; CDR3 DNA: TGTGCCAGTAGTATAGGGACTAGATTCACTGAAGCTTTCTTT; CDR3 protein: CASSIGTRFTEAFF
D gene: .; clone size: .; V gene: TRBV5-4; J gene: TRBJ1-1; CDR3 DNA: TGTGCCAGCAGCGCGTCCGGGACGCACACTGAAGCTTTCTTT; CDR3 protein: CASSASGTHTEAFF
D gene: .; clone size: .; V gene: TRBV11-2; J gene: TRBJ1-3; CDR3 DNA: TGTGCCAGCAGCCCCCACCGCACTGCTGGAAACACCATATATTTT; CDR3 protein: CASSPHRTAGNTIYF
D gene: .; clone size: .; V gene: TRBV20-1; J gene: TRBJ2-1; CDR3 DNA: TGCAGTGCTAGAGGAGCGACAACCTACAATGAGCAGTTCTTC; CDR3 protein: CSARGATTYNEQFF
D gene: .; clone size: medium-sized; V gene: TRBV10-3; J gene: TRBJ1-5; CDR3 DNA: TGTGCCATCAGTGAGTCGATGTCCAGGTTTGACAATCAGCCCCAGCATTTT; CDR3 protein: CAISESMSRFDNQPQHF
D gene: TRBD1; clone size: once; V gene: TRBV20-1; J gene: TRBJ2-6; CDR3 DNA: TGCAGTGCCCCGCCGGGACAGGGTTCCTCTGGGGCCAACGTCCTGACTTTC; CDR3 protein: CSAPPGQGSSGANVLTF
D gene: TRBD1; clone size: .; V gene: TRBV5-1; J gene: TRBJ2-1; CDR3 DNA: TGCGCCAGCAGCATTACCCCAGGGGGCGTCGGCAATGAGCAGTTCTTC; CDR3 protein: CASSITPGGVGNEQFF
D gene: .; clone size: few; V gene: TRBV15; J gene: TRBJ2-1; CDR3 DNA: TGTGCCACCAGCAGAGATTGGTGGCAGGGCTACAATGAGCAGTTCTTC; CDR3 protein: CATSRDWWQGYNEQFF
D gene: .; clone size: .; V gene: TRBV20-1; J gene: TRBJ1-5; CDR3 DNA: TGCAGTGCTAGGAAGGTTACGACTAGCAATCAGCCCCAGCATTTT; CDR3 protein: CSARKVTTSNQPQHF
D gene: .; clone size: few; V gene: TRBV10-2; J gene: TRBJ2-2; CDR3 DNA: TGCGCCAGCAGTGAGTGGGGGCTGAACACCGGGGAGCTGTTTTTT; CDR3 protein: CASSEWGLNTGELFF
D gene: TRBD1; clone size: few; V gene: TRBV6-1; J gene: TRBJ1-5; CDR3 DNA: TGTGCCAGCAGTAAGGACAGGGATCAGCCCCAGCATTTT; CDR3 protein: CASSKDRDQPQHF